This T cell receptor (beta chain) was observed in a study of control samples from healthy donors and cancer patients. Assay used: immunoSEQ multiplex PCR; TCRdb lists only in-frame clones, some missing. The top ten clones hold around 6.5% of a sample with under 85,000 clones, 94% of them seen once. Germline-derived CDR1 and CDR2 are MNHEY and SMNVEV (reference sequence). The CDR3 extends over 14 amino acids. V shed 5 bases, J shed 5 bases, and the junction held 8 bases outside the gene matches. This chain connects TRBV27 to TRBJ2-5; TRBD2 matches at 7 bases. What was sequenced was blood. This sequence originates from a woman between 35 and 50 years old in good health. Written as DNA, the CDR3 is TGTGCCAGCAGTCTGCTGGGCGGGAGTGAGACCCAGTACTTC. Amino acid sequence: CASSLLGGSETQYF.